Shown below are 26 T cell receptor beta chains from a single sample sequenced in a study of blood T cells in healthy people across ages. Sample-barcoded 5' priming and a J-beta primer mix drove a second PCR of 7 to 11 cycles. Using its own MiXCR run on the 5' RACE reads, TCRdb lists one record per CDR3 protein. The table has 750,000 to 950,000 distinct CDR3 sequences, around 29% seen once. This same sample was also taken into another study, of T cells of mothers and their children.

The sequenced sample was blood. The receptors originated from a woman in her thirties or forties in good health.

This chain uses TRBV28 with TRBJ2-3; 9 bases match TRBD2. Germline V gene lookup returns CDR1 MDHEN and CDR2 SYDVKM. The CDR3 consists of 16 residues. Unmatched junction bases numbered 8, after V lost 3 bases and J lost 4 bases. CDR3 sequence: CASSFGLAGFADTQYF. In DNA form, the CDR3 reads TGTGCCAGCAGTTTTGGGCTAGCGGGATTTGCAGATACGCAGTATTTT.

The V call is TRBV28, the J call TRBJ1-4; 10 bases are shared with TRBD1. The ends lost 6 bases at V and 1 base at J; junction bases unmatched: 5. CDR3 length: 16 amino acids. Germline assignment: CDR1 MDHEN and CDR2 SYDVKM. CDR3 in amino acids: CASRDRGAGTNEKLFF. The CDR3 DNA sequence: TGTGCCAGCAGGGACAGGGGGGCAGGAACTAATGAAAAACTGTTTTTT.

A remark on this clonotype: A much larger clone differs by one base, so this may be a read error. The chain uses TRBV7-2 and TRBJ1-2; D uncertain. The CDR3 is 15 residues long. Germline V gene sequence: CDR1 SGHTA, CDR2 FQGNSA. V was shortened by 5 bases and J by 4 bases, with 17 bases between the two germline ends. The CDR3 loop is CASSPLPIPSYGYTF. For the CDR3, the DNA is TGTGCCAGCAGCCCATTGCCGATACCCAGCTATGGCTACACCTTC.

This chain uses TRBV18 with TRBJ1-1; 8 bases are a match to TRBD1. J was trimmed by 1 base and V by 5 bases; bases with no gene match: 6. The CDR3 is 15 amino acids. CDR1 KGHSH and CDR2 LQKENI come from the germline V gene. This CDR3 reads CASSVLTGANTEAFF. The CDR3 nucleotides are TGTGCCAGCTCAGTTTTGACAGGGGCGAACACTGAAGCTTTCTTT.

The CDR3 sequence is CSGTGLYEQYF. CDR3 sequence (DNA): TGCAGCGGGACAGGATTATACGAGCAGTACTTC. The chain has TRBV29-1 and TRBJ2-7; 7 nucleotides agree with TRBD1. This CDR3 contains 11 residues. Germline V gene sequence: CDR1 SQVTM, CDR2 ANQGSEA. With V trimmed by 7 bases and J by 4 bases, 4 bases remained unmatched.

This clonotype was picked up a small number of times. One junction end does not reproduce the germline sequence, and a read error may be involved. The rearrangement joins TRBV11-1 to TRBJ1-5; D remains ambiguous. Per germline, CDR1 SGHAT and CDR2 FQDESV (reference sequence). The CDR3 has 13 residues. As DNA, the CDR3 is TGTACCAGCAGCTTAGCGAGGGATCAGCCCCAGCATTTT. Residues: CTSSLARDQPQHF.

The table lists this clonotype with many counts. This chain uses TRBV7-2 with TRBJ1-2; D not certain. V lost 5 bases, J lost 5 bases, and 12 bases lay in between. This CDR3 has 13 amino acids. The germline gives CDR1 SGHTA, CDR2 FQGNSA. CDR3 bases: TGTGCCAGCAGCGTTGGGCTAAGATATGGCTACACCTTC. It specifies CASSVGLRYGYTF.

This clonotype came up many times. A much larger clone lies one base from this, so it may be a read error. This CDR3 reads CASSFSTDAQYF. The CDR3 coding sequence is TGTGCCAGCAGCTTTAGCACAGATGCGCAGTATTTT. This chain uses TRBV7-2 with TRBJ2-3; D is uncertain. The CDR3 sequence is 12 residues long. CDR1 and CDR2 from the germline V gene are SGHTA and FQGNSA.

This clonotype was counted at least ten times. The J gene is TRBJ1-2, the V gene TRBV9; D is possibly TRBD1 (5 bases). Germline V CDR1 and CDR2: SGDLS, YYNGEE. V was pared by 3 bases and J by 4 bases, with 19 bases between. This CDR3 has 16 amino acids. The CDR3: CASSDPSGGYGYGYTF. DNA for the CDR3: TGTGCCAGCAGCGACCCATCCGGGGGGTACGGCTATGGCTACACCTTC.

This clonotype was recorded a few times. J is TRBJ2-2 and V is TRBV5-1; possibly TRBD2 for D (5 bases). Deletions cut 4 bases from V and 5 bases from J, with 15 bases between. This CDR3 is 15 amino acids long. The germline V gene encodes CDR1 SGHRS and CDR2 YFSETQ. For the CDR3, the DNA is TGCGCCAGCAGCACCGCTTGGACGGGGACCGGGGAGCTGTTTTTT. As protein: CASSTAWTGTGELFF.

The chain employs TRBV7-3 and TRBJ2-2; 11 nucleotides line up with TRBD2. The CDR3 contains 17 residues. V gave up 2 bases and J gave up 0 bases; unmatched junction bases: 2. CDR1 is SGHTA and CDR2 is FQGTGA in the germline V gene. For the CDR3, the DNA is TGTGCCAGCAGCTTACTAGCGGGGGGTCCGAACACCGGGGAGCTGTTTTTT. This sequence encodes CASSLLAGGPNTGELFF.

V usage is TRBV28 and J usage is TRBJ2-3; TRBD1 aligns across 12 bases. The length of the CDR3 is 16 residues. Looked up from germline, CDR1 is MDHEN and CDR2 is SYDVKM. Losses at the gene ends were 5 bases for V and 2 bases for J; bases not matched to a gene: 5. CDR3 coding DNA: TGTGCCAGCAGTCGGGACAGGGGGCGCGTCACAGATACGCAGTATTTT. Translated: CASSRDRGRVTDTQYF.

As to this clonotype: Germline is not matched at one junction end, which may reflect a read error. The rearrangement links TRBV15 to TRBJ2-3; D is possibly TRBD2 (6 bases). Germline V gene lookup returns CDR1 LNHNV and CDR2 YYDKDF (reference sequence). This CDR3 has 15 residues. Here the CDR3 reads CASSPRRAGTDTQYF. CDR3 nucleotides: TGTGCCTCCAGTCCCAGGAGGGCGGGCACAGATACGCAGTATTTT.

The rearrangement uses TRBV5-1 and TRBJ2-4; 9 bases align to TRBD1. V was pared by 4 bases and J by 13 bases, with 9 bases of the junction left unmatched. The germline gives CDR1 SGHRS, CDR2 YFSETQ. The CDR3 is 13 amino acids. The CDR3: CASSRTGDEEQYF. For the CDR3, the DNA is TGCGCCAGCAGCAGGACAGGGGATGAGGAGCAGTACTTC.

Remarks on this clonotype: A read error is possible here, since a much larger clone lies one base away. The J gene is TRBJ2-3, the V gene TRBV12-3 or TRBV12-4; 8 nucleotides align to TRBD2. This CDR3 has 13 amino acids. Here the CDR3 DNA reads TGTGCCAGCAGGAGGACTAGCACAGATACGGAGTATTTT. This gives the protein CASRRTSTDTEYF.

V gene TRBV4-2 combines with J gene TRBJ2-5; possibly TRBD2 for D (6 bases). Per germline, CDR1 LGHNA and CDR2 YNFKEQ. The ends were cut back, 2 bases at V and 5 bases at J, with 9 bases in the middle. This CDR3 contains 13 residues. CDR3 protein: CASSQSRGETQYF. The CDR3 DNA sequence: TGTGCCAGCAGCCAATCCCGGGGGGAGACCCAGTACTTC.

This chain connects TRBV5-6 to TRBJ2-2; 7 bases line up with TRBD2. Germline CDR1 is SGHDT and CDR2 is YYEEEE. The CDR3 has 17 residues. After removal of 4 bases from V and 4 bases from J, the junction contained 13 bases not matched to a gene. In nucleotides, the CDR3 is TGTGCCAGCAGCCCCCCAGGAGGGAGGGACCTCACCGGGGAGCTGTTTTTT. It is translated as CASSPPGGRDLTGELFF.

Comment on this clonotype: This may be a read error: a much more frequent sequence differs by one nucleotide. The V gene is TRBV28, the J gene TRBJ1-1; 8 bases line up with TRBD1. The V segment lost 7 bases and the J segment 6 bases; nucleotides outside the gene matches: 10. The V gene's germline CDR1 is MDHEN and CDR2 SYDVKM. CDR3 length: 14 residues. The CDR3 DNA is TGTGCCAGCACCCTGGACAGGGTGGGTCCTGAAGCTTTCTTT. Translation gives CASTLDRVGPEAFF.

This clonotype showed up just a few times. This chain joins TRBV11-2 and TRBJ2-5; D uncertain. CDR1 is SGHAT and CDR2 is FQNNGV in the germline V gene. V was cut by 2 bases and J by 2 bases, with 15 bases left in between. This CDR3 region has 16 residues. The CDR3 DNA follows: TGTGCCAGCAGCTTACACGGTGGACCCTCGCAAGAGACCCAGTACTTC. Amino acids: CASSLHGGPSQETQYF.

The table lists this clonotype with a few counts. V gene TRBV20-1 combines with J gene TRBJ1-1, with D perhaps matching TRBD1 (6 bases). The germline V gene encodes CDR1 DFQATT and CDR2 SNEGSKA (reference sequence). The CDR3 consists of 11 residues. The V gene lost 7 bases and the J gene lost 7 bases, with 13 bases spanning the gap. Here the CDR3 DNA reads TGCAGTGTATCTGCAGGGGTTGAAGCTTTCTTT. This encodes CSVSAGVEAFF.

The V gene is TRBV6-5, the J gene TRBJ1-2; 7 bases map to TRBD1. The CDR3 length is 15 residues. Germline loops: CDR1 MNHEY, CDR2 SVGAGI. The J segment lost 8 bases and the V segment lost 6 bases, leaving 15 bases of the junction unmatched. CDR3 in DNA: TGTGCCAGCAGCCGACTGGGACAGAGTGGTCTGGGCTACACCTTC. Translating gives CASSRLGQSGLGYTF.

This clonotype has a count of ten or more. The rearrangement uses TRBV4-1 and TRBJ2-7; D gene uncertain. Germline CDR1 MGHRA, CDR2 YSYEKL. V was shortened by 0 bases and J by 6 bases, with 3 bases between the two germline ends. The CDR3 loop spans 11 amino acids. DNA of the CDR3: TGCGCCAGCAGCCAAGACAGCGAGCAGTACTTC. As protein: CASSQDSEQYF.

The gene calls are TRBV7-2 and TRBJ1-5; 7 bases are a match to TRBD1. This CDR3 has 16 residues. CDR1 and CDR2 (germline): SGHTA, FQGNSA. Germline trimming cut 3 bases from V and 0 bases from J; bases unmatched to any gene: 5. Here the CDR3 DNA reads TGTGCCAGCAGCTTTTCCGGGACAGATAGCAATCAGCCCCAGCATTTT. It encodes CASSFSGTDSNQPQHF.

This clonotype was observed a few times. The gene calls are TRBV7-2 and TRBJ2-1, with unresolved D. The CDR3 extends over 12 amino acids. V was trimmed by 4 bases and J by 9 bases, leaving 10 bases between them. Germline V gives CDR1 SGHTA, CDR2 FQGNSA. CDR3 loop: CASSSPAIEQFF. The CDR3 DNA follows: TGTGCCAGCAGCTCCCCTGCCATTGAGCAGTTCTTC.

This clonotype has a handful of counts. The CDR3 region has the DNA TGTGCCAGCAGACAGGGTCCGAATTATGGCTACACCTTC. This sequence encodes CASRQGPNYGYTF. The chain recombines TRBV6-1 with TRBJ1-2; TRBD1 might be the D (6 bases). Germline-derived CDR1 and CDR2 are MNHNS and SASEGT. This CDR3 is built from 13 residues. The V gene lost 6 bases and the J gene lost 5 bases, with 13 bases spanning the gap.

This clonotype was recorded many times. V gene TRBV29-1 combines with J gene TRBJ2-7, with 10 bases fitting TRBD1. Germline assignment: CDR1 SQVTM and CDR2 ANQGSEA. Trimming at V came to 5 bases and at J to 6 bases, leaving 13 bases not matched to a gene. CDR3 size: 15 residues. CDR3 nucleotide sequence: TGCAGCGTTTTGGACAGGGGGTGGTACTACGGCGAGCAGTACTTC. It is translated as CSVLDRGWYYGEQYF.